This T cell receptor (beta chain) stems from a study of blood T cell repertoires in COVID-19. Some clones are missing from TCRdb's copy, which holds only in-frame ones; the method was immunoSEQ multiplex PCR. Among hundreds of thousands of clones, 65% to 90% were seen once, and the ten largest hold roughly 5.3%. Trimming cost V 3 bases and J 2 bases; bases outside gene matches: 5. This CDR3 is 15 amino acids long. Germline V CDR1 and CDR2: MDHEN, SYDVKM. This receptor was obtained from a man over 45 with active or convalescent COVID-19. This chain links TRBV28 with TRBJ1-2; 8 nucleotides line up with TRBD1. The sample taken for sequencing was peripheral blood. CDR3 residues: CASSLAGGPNYGYTF. The CDR3 nucleotides read TGTGCCAGCAGTTTGGCAGGGGGCCCCAACTATGGCTACACCTTC.